A selection of T cell receptor beta chains follows, all from one sample in a study of blood T cell repertoires in COVID-19. TCRdb's copy holds only in-frame clones and misses some; the assay was immunoSEQ multiplex PCR. The sample shows around 300,000 clones, around 86% of them seen only once. Material for sequencing was peripheral blood. These receptors were collected from a man aged 50-59 years with active or convalescent COVID-19. Each CDR3 is given with its conserved first and last residue. Fields, in order: J gene, D gene, clone size, V gene, CDR3 protein, CDR3 DNA. A D gene is named only where the DNA matches it firmly. For some rows the clone size is stated as once, few or many, or as a class when expanded; others skip it.

J gene: TRBJ2-7; D gene: TRBD2; clone size: NA; V gene: TRBV6-6; CDR3 protein: CASSNQREGLYEQYF; CDR3 DNA: TGTGCCAGCAGTAACCAGCGGGAGGGCCTTTACGAGCAGTACTTC
J gene: TRBJ1-2; D gene: NA; clone size: NA; V gene: TRBV11-2; CDR3 protein: CASSANREFGYTF; CDR3 DNA: TGTGCCAGCAGCGCGAACAGGGAGTTTGGCTACACCTTC
J gene: TRBJ2-1; D gene: TRBD1; clone size: NA; V gene: TRBV11-2; CDR3 protein: CASSLRLRGTGVGEQFF; CDR3 DNA: TGTGCCAGCAGCTTAAGGCTGCGAGGGACAGGGGTTGGTGAGCAGTTCTTC
J gene: TRBJ1-6; D gene: NA; clone size: NA; V gene: TRBV6-2/TRBV6-3; CDR3 protein: CASSWRENSPLHF; CDR3 DNA: TGTGCCAGCAGTTGGAGGGAAAATTCACCCCTCCACTTT
J gene: TRBJ1-4; D gene: TRBD1; clone size: NA; V gene: TRBV2; CDR3 protein: CASSENRGSEKLFF; CDR3 DNA: TGTGCCAGCAGTGAGAACAGGGGCAGTGAAAAACTGTTTTTT
J gene: TRBJ2-7; D gene: TRBD1; clone size: NA; V gene: TRBV5-1; CDR3 protein: CASSFRTGEDEQYF; CDR3 DNA: TGCGCCAGCAGCTTTAGGACAGGGGAGGACGAGCAGTACTTC
J gene: TRBJ2-6; D gene: NA; clone size: NA; V gene: TRBV6-5; CDR3 protein: CASSYSGVGANVLTF; CDR3 DNA: TGTGCCAGCAGTTACTCAGGGGTCGGGGCCAACGTCCTGACTTTC
J gene: TRBJ1-5; D gene: NA; clone size: NA; V gene: TRBV3-1/TRBV3-2; CDR3 protein: CASSQGYSNGDIMNQPQHF; CDR3 DNA: TGTGCCAGCAGCCAAGGTTACAGTAACGGCGATATAATGAATCAGCCCCAGCATTTT
J gene: TRBJ2-1; D gene: TRBD1; clone size: NA; V gene: TRBV28; CDR3 protein: CASSVPGTGYNEQFF; CDR3 DNA: TGTGCCAGCAGTGTTCCCGGGACAGGTTACAATGAGCAGTTCTTC
J gene: TRBJ1-5; D gene: TRBD1; clone size: NA; V gene: TRBV6-5; CDR3 protein: CASGVTSTGEHF; CDR3 DNA: TGTGCCAGCGGAGTTACATCGACAGGGGAGCATTTT
J gene: TRBJ1-1; D gene: NA; clone size: NA; V gene: TRBV7-2; CDR3 protein: CASSLQGRGEAFF; CDR3 DNA: TGTGCCAGCAGCTTACAGGGGAGAGGTGAAGCTTTCTTT
J gene: TRBJ2-1; D gene: NA; clone size: NA; V gene: TRBV19; CDR3 protein: CASSILAGNNEQFF; CDR3 DNA: TGTGCCAGTAGTATCTTGGCAGGGAACAATGAGCAGTTCTTC
J gene: TRBJ1-5; D gene: NA; clone size: few; V gene: TRBV29-1; CDR3 protein: CSVLAAGQPQHF; CDR3 DNA: TGCAGCGTTCTCGCCGCCGGGCAGCCCCAGCATTTT
J gene: TRBJ2-1; D gene: NA; clone size: NA; V gene: TRBV28; CDR3 protein: CASSSHQGGEQFF; CDR3 DNA: TGTGCCAGCAGTTCTCACCAAGGCGGTGAGCAGTTCTTC
J gene: TRBJ1-6; D gene: NA; clone size: NA; V gene: TRBV9; CDR3 protein: CASSEGNRASPLHF; CDR3 DNA: TGTGCCAGCAGCGAAGGGAACAGGGCTTCACCCCTCCACTTT
J gene: TRBJ2-3; D gene: NA; clone size: NA; V gene: TRBV6-2/TRBV6-3; CDR3 protein: CASSSRLEQTDTQYF; CDR3 DNA: TGTGCCAGCAGTTCGCGACTAGAACAGACAGATACGCAGTATTTT
J gene: TRBJ1-2; D gene: NA; clone size: NA; V gene: TRBV30; CDR3 protein: CAWSGQFYGYTF; CDR3 DNA: TGTGCCTGGAGTGGGCAGTTCTATGGCTACACCTTC
J gene: TRBJ2-1; D gene: TRBD2; clone size: NA; V gene: TRBV27; CDR3 protein: CASSRDSGRYNEQFF; CDR3 DNA: TGTGCCAGCAGTCGGGATAGCGGGAGATACAATGAGCAGTTCTTC
J gene: TRBJ1-3; D gene: NA; clone size: NA; V gene: TRBV5-8; CDR3 protein: CASSSVSGNTIYF; CDR3 DNA: TGTGCCAGCAGCTCGGTCTCCGGAAACACCATATATTTT
J gene: TRBJ1-1; D gene: TRBD1; clone size: NA; V gene: TRBV9; CDR3 protein: CASSRQGHEAFF; CDR3 DNA: TGTGCCAGCAGCAGACAGGGGCATGAAGCTTTCTTT
J gene: TRBJ1-1; D gene: TRBD1; clone size: NA; V gene: TRBV14; CDR3 protein: CASSQGTGGRIAFF; CDR3 DNA: TGTGCCAGCAGCCAGGGGACAGGGGGCCGTATAGCTTTCTTT
J gene: TRBJ2-3; D gene: TRBD2; clone size: NA; V gene: TRBV9; CDR3 protein: CASSVSSGMGGDTQYF; CDR3 DNA: TGTGCCAGCAGCGTTTCTAGCGGGATGGGCGGAGATACGCAGTATTTT
J gene: TRBJ1-4; D gene: TRBD1; clone size: NA; V gene: TRBV2; CDR3 protein: CASRDSGGNNEKLFF; CDR3 DNA: TGTGCCAGCAGAGACTCAGGGGGTAACAATGAAAAACTGTTTTTT
J gene: TRBJ1-2; D gene: NA; clone size: NA; V gene: TRBV28; CDR3 protein: CASSLKNSGYGYTF; CDR3 DNA: TGTGCCAGCAGTTTAAAGAATTCCGGGTATGGCTACACCTTC
J gene: TRBJ2-3; D gene: NA; clone size: NA; V gene: TRBV11-2; CDR3 protein: CASSEDLADTQYF; CDR3 DNA: TGTGCCAGCAGCGAAGATCTAGCAGATACGCAGTATTTT
J gene: TRBJ2-2; D gene: TRBD1; clone size: NA; V gene: TRBV2; CDR3 protein: CARSGQGLTAGELFF; CDR3 DNA: TGTGCCAGGAGTGGACAGGGCTTAACGGCCGGGGAGCTGTTTTTT
J gene: TRBJ2-3; D gene: NA; clone size: NA; V gene: TRBV6-2/TRBV6-3; CDR3 protein: CASSWLSTDTQYF; CDR3 DNA: TGTGCCAGCAGTTGGCTGAGCACAGATACGCAGTATTTT
J gene: TRBJ2-7; D gene: NA; clone size: once; V gene: TRBV3-1/TRBV3-2; CDR3 protein: CASSPNRQGSKQYF; CDR3 DNA: TGTGCCAGCAGCCCTAATAGGCAGGGTAGCAAGCAGTACTTC
J gene: TRBJ1-2; D gene: NA; clone size: NA; V gene: TRBV5-4; CDR3 protein: CASSIQGHRAGYTF; CDR3 DNA: TGTGCCAGCAGCATACAGGGACATCGAGCTGGCTACACCTTC
J gene: TRBJ2-7; D gene: NA; clone size: NA; V gene: TRBV6-5; CDR3 protein: CASSYSHRTSSYEQYF; CDR3 DNA: TGTGCCAGCAGTTACTCCCACAGGACCTCATCCTACGAGCAGTACTTC
J gene: TRBJ2-7; D gene: TRBD1; clone size: NA; V gene: TRBV29-1; CDR3 protein: CSVRDRGVEQYF; CDR3 DNA: TGCAGCGTCCGGGACAGGGGTGTTGAGCAGTACTTC
J gene: TRBJ1-3; D gene: NA; clone size: NA; V gene: TRBV28; CDR3 protein: CASSLGAGTFSGNTIYF; CDR3 DNA: TGTGCCAGCAGTTTAGGGGCAGGCACCTTCTCTGGAAACACCATATATTTT
J gene: TRBJ2-5; D gene: TRBD2; clone size: NA; V gene: TRBV29-1; CDR3 protein: CSVETSGWETQYF; CDR3 DNA: TGCAGCGTTGAGACTAGCGGGTGGGAGACCCAGTACTTC
J gene: TRBJ2-5; D gene: TRBD1; clone size: NA; V gene: TRBV4-1; CDR3 protein: CASSPPGTGLQETQYF; CDR3 DNA: TGCGCCAGCAGCCCACCCGGGACAGGGCTGCAAGAGACCCAGTACTTC
J gene: TRBJ2-5; D gene: TRBD1; clone size: NA; V gene: TRBV28; CDR3 protein: CASRSGTGIETQYF; CDR3 DNA: TGTGCCAGCAGATCCGGGACAGGGATCGAGACCCAGTACTTC
J gene: TRBJ2-3; D gene: NA; clone size: NA; V gene: TRBV6-5; CDR3 protein: CASPEGGSDTQYF; CDR3 DNA: TGTGCCAGCCCCGAGGGCGGTTCGGATACGCAGTATTTT
J gene: TRBJ2-7; D gene: NA; clone size: NA; V gene: TRBV28; CDR3 protein: CASSLGGANHEQYF; CDR3 DNA: TGTGCCAGCAGTTTGGGAGGAGCGAACCACGAGCAGTACTTC
J gene: TRBJ1-1; D gene: TRBD1; clone size: NA; V gene: TRBV30; CDR3 protein: CAWSQGAQEAFF; CDR3 DNA: TGTGCCTGGAGCCAGGGGGCTCAAGAAGCTTTCTTT
J gene: TRBJ2-3; D gene: TRBD2; clone size: NA; V gene: TRBV27; CDR3 protein: CASSLLAGGSFDTQYF; CDR3 DNA: TGTGCCAGCAGTCTCCTAGCGGGAGGCTCCTTTGATACGCAGTATTTT
J gene: TRBJ1-1; D gene: TRBD1; clone size: NA; V gene: TRBV5-1; CDR3 protein: CASSLAGGQGAGNTEAFF; CDR3 DNA: TGCGCCAGCAGCTTGGCCGGAGGACAGGGGGCGGGAAACACTGAAGCTTTCTTT
J gene: TRBJ1-1; D gene: TRBD1; clone size: NA; V gene: TRBV18; CDR3 protein: CASSPYRGLNTEAFF; CDR3 DNA: TGTGCCAGCTCACCCTACAGGGGACTGAACACTGAAGCTTTCTTT
J gene: TRBJ1-4; D gene: NA; clone size: once; V gene: TRBV6-1; CDR3 protein: CASSERLPNEKLFF; CDR3 DNA: TGTGCCAGCAGTGAGAGGCTACCTAATGAAAAACTGTTTTTT
J gene: TRBJ1-2; D gene: TRBD1; clone size: NA; V gene: TRBV28; CDR3 protein: CASSLRDRGRGYTF; CDR3 DNA: TGTGCCAGCAGTTTGAGGGACAGGGGACGTGGCTACACCTTC
J gene: TRBJ1-3; D gene: NA; clone size: once; V gene: TRBV6-5; CDR3 protein: CASSYDSLLSGNTIYF; CDR3 DNA: TGTGCCAGCAGTTACGACAGTCTCCTCTCTGGAAACACCATATATTTT
J gene: TRBJ2-7; D gene: NA; clone size: NA; V gene: TRBV24-1; CDR3 protein: CATSSSGTPSYEQYF; CDR3 DNA: TGTGCCACCAGCTCCTCCGGGACTCCTTCCTACGAGCAGTACTTC
J gene: TRBJ2-5; D gene: TRBD1; clone size: NA; V gene: TRBV4-3; CDR3 protein: CASSQAGTGWETQYF; CDR3 DNA: TGCGCCAGCAGCCAAGCCGGGACAGGGTGGGAGACCCAGTACTTC
J gene: TRBJ1-5; D gene: TRBD1; clone size: NA; V gene: TRBV24-1; CDR3 protein: CATSGDRARRNQPQHF; CDR3 DNA: TGTGCCACCAGTGGGGACAGGGCGAGGCGCAATCAGCCCCAGCATTTT
J gene: TRBJ1-1; D gene: TRBD1; clone size: NA; V gene: TRBV19; CDR3 protein: CASSPRGQGGTEAFF; CDR3 DNA: TGTGCCAGTAGTCCCAGAGGACAGGGTGGCACTGAAGCTTTCTTT
J gene: TRBJ1-6; D gene: NA; clone size: NA; V gene: TRBV28; CDR3 protein: CASTLGRAPHNSPLHF; CDR3 DNA: TGTGCCAGCACCCTCGGCAGGGCCCCTCATAATTCACCCCTCCACTTT
J gene: TRBJ1-6; D gene: NA; clone size: NA; V gene: TRBV5-1; CDR3 protein: CASSSNNSPLHF; CDR3 DNA: TGCGCCAGCAGCTCAAATAATTCACCCCTCCACTTT
J gene: TRBJ2-3; D gene: TRBD2; clone size: NA; V gene: TRBV7-2; CDR3 protein: CASSLRLAGSTDTQYF; CDR3 DNA: TGTGCCAGCAGCCTACGACTAGCGGGAAGCACAGATACGCAGTATTTT